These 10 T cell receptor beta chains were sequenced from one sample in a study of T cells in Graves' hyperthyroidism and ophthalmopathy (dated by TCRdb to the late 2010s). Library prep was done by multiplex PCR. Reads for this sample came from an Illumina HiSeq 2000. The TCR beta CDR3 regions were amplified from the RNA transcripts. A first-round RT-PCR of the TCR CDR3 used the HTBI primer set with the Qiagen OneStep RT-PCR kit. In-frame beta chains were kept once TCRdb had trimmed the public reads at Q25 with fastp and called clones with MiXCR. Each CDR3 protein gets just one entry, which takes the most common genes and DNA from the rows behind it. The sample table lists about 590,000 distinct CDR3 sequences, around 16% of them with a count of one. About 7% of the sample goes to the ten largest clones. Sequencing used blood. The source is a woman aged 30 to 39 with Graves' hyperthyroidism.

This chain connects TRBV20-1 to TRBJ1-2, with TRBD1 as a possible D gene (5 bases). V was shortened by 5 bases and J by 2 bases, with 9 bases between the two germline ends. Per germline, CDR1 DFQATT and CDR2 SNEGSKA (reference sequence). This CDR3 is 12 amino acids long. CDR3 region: CSAGYRNYGYTF. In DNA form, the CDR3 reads TGCAGTGCTGGGTACAGGAACTATGGCTACACCTTC.

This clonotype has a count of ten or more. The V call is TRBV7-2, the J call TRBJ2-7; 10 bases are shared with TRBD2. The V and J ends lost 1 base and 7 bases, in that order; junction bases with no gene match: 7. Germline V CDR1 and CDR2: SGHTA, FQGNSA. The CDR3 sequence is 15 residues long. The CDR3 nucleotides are TGTGCCAGCAGCTTAGACAGAGCGGGAGGGCGTGAGCAGTACTTC. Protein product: CASSLDRAGGREQYF.

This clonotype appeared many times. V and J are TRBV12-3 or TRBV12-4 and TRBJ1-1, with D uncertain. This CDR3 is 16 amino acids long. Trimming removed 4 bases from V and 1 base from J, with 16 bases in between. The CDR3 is CASSSPGTTGNTEAFF. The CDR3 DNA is TGTGCCAGCAGTTCCCCGGGAACTACGGGGAACACTGAAGCTTTCTTT.

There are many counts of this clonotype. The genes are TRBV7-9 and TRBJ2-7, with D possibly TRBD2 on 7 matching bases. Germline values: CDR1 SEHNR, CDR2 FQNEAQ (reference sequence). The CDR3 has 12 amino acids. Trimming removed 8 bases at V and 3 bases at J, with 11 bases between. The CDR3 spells CASGGGVYEQYF. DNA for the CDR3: TGTGCCAGCGGCGGGGGCGTCTACGAGCAGTACTTC.

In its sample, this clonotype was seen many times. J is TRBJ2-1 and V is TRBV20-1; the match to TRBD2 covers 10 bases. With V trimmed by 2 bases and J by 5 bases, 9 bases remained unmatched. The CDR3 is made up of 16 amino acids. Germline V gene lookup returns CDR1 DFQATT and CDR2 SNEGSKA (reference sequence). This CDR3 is CSARSEREGHHNEQFF. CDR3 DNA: TGCAGTGCTAGAAGCGAGCGGGAGGGCCATCACAATGAGCAGTTCTTC.

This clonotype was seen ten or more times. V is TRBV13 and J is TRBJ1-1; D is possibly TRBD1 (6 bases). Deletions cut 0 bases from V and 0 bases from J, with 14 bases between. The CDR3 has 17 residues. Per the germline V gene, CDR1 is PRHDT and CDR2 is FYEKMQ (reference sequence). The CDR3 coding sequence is TGTGCCAGCAGCTTAGGGACTCCGGGACACCTGAACACTGAAGCTTTCTTT. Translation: CASSLGTPGHLNTEAFF. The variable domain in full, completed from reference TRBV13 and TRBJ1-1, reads AAGVIQSPRHLIKEKRETATLKCYPIPRHDTVYWYQQGPGQDPQFLISFYEKMQSDKGSIPDRFSAQQFSDYHSELNMSSLELGDSALYFCASSLGTPGHLNTEAFFGQGTRLTVV.

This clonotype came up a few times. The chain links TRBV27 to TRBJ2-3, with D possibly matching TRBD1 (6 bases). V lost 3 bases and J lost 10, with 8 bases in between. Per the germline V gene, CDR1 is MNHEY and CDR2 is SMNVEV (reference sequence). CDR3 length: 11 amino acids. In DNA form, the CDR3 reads TGTGCCAGCAGTTTCAGGGGAGCGCAGTATTTT. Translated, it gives CASSFRGAQYF.

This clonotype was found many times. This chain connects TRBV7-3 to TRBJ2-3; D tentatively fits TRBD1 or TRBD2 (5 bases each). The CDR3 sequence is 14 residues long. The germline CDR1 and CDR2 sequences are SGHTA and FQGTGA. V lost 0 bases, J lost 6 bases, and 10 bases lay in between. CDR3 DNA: TGTGCCAGCAGCTTAACGGGACCGGCGGATACGCAGTATTTT. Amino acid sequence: CASSLTGPADTQYF. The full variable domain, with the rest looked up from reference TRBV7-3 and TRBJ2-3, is GAGVSQTPSNKVTEKGKYVELRCDPISGHTALYWYRQSLGQGPEFLIYFQGTGAADDSGLPNDRFFAVRPEGSVSTLKIQRTERGDSAVYLCASSLTGPADTQYFGPGTRLTVL.

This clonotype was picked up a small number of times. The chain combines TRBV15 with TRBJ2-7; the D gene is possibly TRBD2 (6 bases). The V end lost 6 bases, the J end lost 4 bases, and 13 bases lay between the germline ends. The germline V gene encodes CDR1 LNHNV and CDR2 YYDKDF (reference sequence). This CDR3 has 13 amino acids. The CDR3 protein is CATRGGVNYEQYF. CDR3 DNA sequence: TGTGCCACCAGAGGAGGGGTTAATTACGAGCAGTACTTC.

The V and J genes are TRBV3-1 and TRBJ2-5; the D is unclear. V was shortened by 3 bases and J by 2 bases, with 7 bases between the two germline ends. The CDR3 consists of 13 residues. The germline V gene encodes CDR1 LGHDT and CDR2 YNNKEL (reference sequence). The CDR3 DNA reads TGTGCCAGCAGCCAGCTAACTCAAGAGACCCAGTACTTC. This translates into CASSQLTQETQYF.